This record concerns one T cell receptor beta chain sequence. The count of this clone is one. Its antigen remains unidentified. One base away there is no much larger clone; base qualities are not given. These data originate in a study of blood T cell repertoires in COVID-19 (dated by TCRdb to the early 2020s). Concerning the study at large: Collaborator samples came from the United States, Italy and Spain and covered acute and convalescent phases of COVID-19. The sample metadata nearly always contained a de-identified subject ID, COVID-19 status, age in years and sex. Subjects who had been exposed to COVID-19, were actively infected with it, or had recovered from it provided the deeply sampled blood TCRbeta repertoires that made up the dataset. Where HLA class I and class II types were available, the types were taken from metadata supplied by the sample provider, not from assay-based typing. The repertoires were made available in a free public database intended to serve as a resource for research on the immune response to SARS-CoV-2. Samples came from the ongoing ImmuneRACE study (first 160 participants) plus 1,254 subjects from 6 global collaborators. The material from the prospective study consisted of cDNA or gDNA derived from T cells, B-cell-depleted T cells, or PBMCs. Beyond this particular receptor, the publication reports: Clinical and demographic metadata were provided uncurated, with the amount varying by source and participant.

In the prospective study, participants were roughly 18 to 89 years old, resided in about two dozen geographic areas of the United States, and were enrolled through a virtual design. Cohort assignment in the prospective study relied on participant-reported clinical history from a screening survey and a study questionnaire. In the prospective study, mobile phlebotomists collected whole blood, serum and a nasopharyngeal or oropharyngeal swab from each participant. Prospective study participants could optionally give additional blood draws and questionnaires over an approximately two-month period. Before DNA extraction, prospective study blood samples were shipped either frozen or at room temperature. The immunoSEQ Assay, a bias-controlled multiplex PCR, was used to amplify TCRbeta CDR3 regions from genomic DNA. In the authors' own workflow: The number of nucleated cells in each sample was estimated from the amplification of reference gene primers within the assay. Sequence reads were collapsed and filtered to measure the absolute abundance of every unique TCRbeta CDR3 rearrangement. For each sample, productive Simpson clonality was calculated as the square root of Simpson's diversity index across productive rearrangements. As stored in TCRdb, this immuneACCESS dataset retains in-frame rearrangements with V and J assigned. A fraction of the clones does not appear; measured against another copy, unresolved V genes explain less than half of the discrepancy, and the remainder lacks a known reason. The D gene and trimming were derived from the DNA, and the V and J assignments and clone size from that table. Recorded for this sample are 200,000 to 250,000 clones; just over 85% of them occurred a single time. The leading ten clones occupy about 15% of the sample.

According to the germline V gene, CDR1 reads MDHEN and CDR2 reads SYDVKM. The CDR3 goes from the cysteine to the phenylalanine over 14 residues. Only the CDR3 part of the read is kept: 42 bases, read in frame from the first base. Relative to germline, V is 6 bases shorter and J is 0 bases shorter, with 11 bases between their ends. The specimen sequenced was PBMCs or T cells enriched from blood (not recorded which). The rearranged chain carries TRBV28 and TRBJ1-1; the D segment cannot be called with confidence. This clonotype was sampled from a woman aged 50 to 60 with acute COVID-19. The CDR3: CASSERAVNTEAFF. The nucleotides read TGTGCCAGCAGCGAACGTGCGGTGAACACTGAAGCTTTCTTT.